These T cell receptor beta chains were read from a single sample in a study of blood T cell repertoires in COVID-19. Using immunoSEQ multiplex PCR, the repertoire was profiled, and TCRdb retains in-frame clones only, with some absent. Among about 430,000 clones listed, more than 75% were seen once. Material: PBMCs or T cells enriched from blood (not recorded which). These receptors came from a woman aged 25-40 years with acute COVID-19. The CDR3 runs from the conserved cysteine through the conserved F or W. The order of the fields is clone size, D gene, V gene, J gene, CDR3 DNA, CDR3 protein. A D gene is named only where the DNA matches it firmly. Where a row states a size, it is once, few, many or the class of an expanded clone; other rows omit it.

size: NA
D: NA
V: TRBV30
J: TRBJ1-2
DNA: TGTGCCTGGTCGGCGGTCGTTAACTATGGCTACACCTTC
CDR3: CAWSAVVNYGYTF

size: few
D: NA
V: TRBV19
J: TRBJ2-2
DNA: TGTGCCAGTAGTATTAAGGGGAACGCGAACACCGGGGAGCTGTTTTTT
CDR3: CASSIKGNANTGELFF

size: NA
D: TRBD2
V: TRBV4-3
J: TRBJ2-7
DNA: TGCGCCAGCAGCCAAGCTACATCCCTTGGCGGGGGGGCCTACGAGCAGTACTTC
CDR3: CASSQATSLGGGAYEQYF

size: NA
D: TRBD1
V: TRBV4-2
J: TRBJ1-3
DNA: TGTGCCAGCAGCCAAGCCGGGACAGCCTCTGGAAACACCATATATTTT
CDR3: CASSQAGTASGNTIYF

size: NA
D: TRBD1
V: TRBV29-1
J: TRBJ1-2
DNA: TGCAGCGCCGGGACAGGGGATGGCTACACCTTC
CDR3: CSAGTGDGYTF

size: NA
D: NA
V: TRBV9
J: TRBJ1-1
DNA: TGTGCCAGCAGTTACGGGGATGGGACTGAAGCTTTCTTT
CDR3: CASSYGDGTEAFF

size: NA
D: NA
V: TRBV7-6
J: TRBJ1-1
DNA: TGTGCCAGCAGCCGAGGACGGGGGAGGGACACTGAAGCTTTCTTT
CDR3: CASSRGRGRDTEAFF

size: NA
D: NA
V: TRBV30
J: TRBJ1-5
DNA: TGTGCCTGGAGTGTAAGGCAGGGCGATCAGCCCCAGCATTTT
CDR3: CAWSVRQGDQPQHF

size: NA
D: TRBD1
V: TRBV3-1/TRBV3-2
J: TRBJ1-4
DNA: TGTGCCAGCAGCCAATTGGACAGGGTTGGCGAAAAACTGTTTTTT
CDR3: CASSQLDRVGEKLFF

size: NA
D: NA
V: TRBV19
J: TRBJ2-1
DNA: TGTGCCAGTAGTATAGGACACACCAATGAGCAGTTCTTC
CDR3: CASSIGHTNEQFF

size: NA
D: TRBD2
V: TRBV7-8
J: TRBJ2-3
DNA: TGTGCCAGCAGCCAGCTAGCGGGGGGGATCACAGATACGCAGTATTTT
CDR3: CASSQLAGGITDTQYF

size: once
D: TRBD1
V: TRBV19
J: TRBJ2-7
DNA: TGTGCCAGTAGTCAACCGGGACAGAGCTACGAGCAGTACTTC
CDR3: CASSQPGQSYEQYF

size: NA
D: TRBD2
V: TRBV10-3
J: TRBJ2-3
DNA: TGTGCCATTCAGGGACTAGGCACAGATACGCAGTATTTT
CDR3: CAIQGLGTDTQYF

size: once
D: NA
V: TRBV5-1
J: TRBJ1-4
DNA: TGCGCCAGCAGCCCCCTGCCAGCGGGGCAATCTGAAAAACTGTTTTTT
CDR3: CASSPLPAGQSEKLFF

size: once
D: NA
V: TRBV9
J: TRBJ2-5
DNA: TGTGCCAGCAGCCCAAGACTTTTTCAAGAGACCCAGTACTTC
CDR3: CASSPRLFQETQYF

size: NA
D: NA
V: TRBV2
J: TRBJ2-1
DNA: TGTGCCAGCAGTGAAAGACTCGGGGTAGGGAGGGGGAAGGGAAATGAGCAGTTCTTC
CDR3: CASSERLGVGRGKGNEQFF

size: NA
D: TRBD1
V: TRBV5-5
J: TRBJ2-5
DNA: TGTGCCAGCAGCGAGACAGGGCGCCAAGAGACCCAGTACTTC
CDR3: CASSETGRQETQYF

size: NA
D: NA
V: TRBV11-2
J: TRBJ1-4
DNA: TGTGCCAGCAGCTTGGGAGTGGCTAATGAAAAACTGTTTTTT
CDR3: CASSLGVANEKLFF

size: NA
D: NA
V: TRBV11-3
J: TRBJ2-2
DNA: TGTGCCAGCAGCTTAGGAGGGCAGAACACCGGGGAGCTGTTTTTT
CDR3: CASSLGGQNTGELFF

size: NA
D: TRBD1
V: TRBV9
J: TRBJ2-7
DNA: TGTGCCAGCAGCCGTGAACAGGGGATTCCCTACGAGCAGTACTTC
CDR3: CASSREQGIPYEQYF

size: NA
D: NA
V: TRBV7-2
J: TRBJ1-4
DNA: TGTGCCAGCAGCCCAGTCGGGGAGTCCTATGAAAAACTGTTTTTT
CDR3: CASSPVGESYEKLFF

size: NA
D: NA
V: TRBV6-5
J: TRBJ2-7
DNA: TGTGCCAGCAGTTACTCTTCGGCAGGATCTGACGAGCAGTACTTC
CDR3: CASSYSSAGSDEQYF

size: NA
D: TRBD1
V: TRBV12-5
J: TRBJ1-2
DNA: TGTGCTAGTGGTTTGAACCGGGACAGGGTTCAGCGTGGCTACACCTTC
CDR3: CASGLNRDRVQRGYTF

size: NA
D: NA
V: TRBV7-6
J: TRBJ1-5
DNA: TGTGCCAGCAGCTTAGGACTGAGCCCCCGAGCCCAGCATTTT
CDR3: CASSLGLSPRAQHF

size: NA
D: NA
V: TRBV18
J: TRBJ2-2
DNA: TGTGCCAGCTCACCACCGATGGGGAGGTTAACCGGGGAGCTGTTTTTT
CDR3: CASSPPMGRLTGELFF

size: NA
D: TRBD1
V: TRBV7-3
J: TRBJ2-2
DNA: TGTGCCAGCAGCGTACAGGGGACCGGGGAGCTGTTTTTT
CDR3: CASSVQGTGELFF

size: NA
D: TRBD1
V: TRBV5-1
J: TRBJ1-3
DNA: TGCGCCAGCAGCTACGGACAGGGTGGGTCTGGAAACACCATATATTTT
CDR3: CASSYGQGGSGNTIYF

size: NA
D: TRBD1
V: TRBV5-1
J: TRBJ1-6
DNA: TGCGCCAGCAGCCCTGGTGGGACAGGGGGTAATTCACCCCTCCACTTT
CDR3: CASSPGGTGGNSPLHF

size: NA
D: NA
V: TRBV4-1
J: TRBJ2-1
DNA: TGCGCCAGCAGCCAAGAAGGGGGCTCCTACAATGAGCAGTTCTTC
CDR3: CASSQEGGSYNEQFF

size: NA
D: TRBD1
V: TRBV7-8
J: TRBJ1-5
DNA: TGTGCCAGCAGCCCCCGCATAGGGGGCGATAGCAATCAGCCCCAGCATTTT
CDR3: CASSPRIGGDSNQPQHF

size: few
D: TRBD1
V: TRBV30
J: TRBJ2-1
DNA: TGTGCCTGGAGCCGACAGGGTCTTGGGGGTGAGCAGTTCTTC
CDR3: CAWSRQGLGGEQFF